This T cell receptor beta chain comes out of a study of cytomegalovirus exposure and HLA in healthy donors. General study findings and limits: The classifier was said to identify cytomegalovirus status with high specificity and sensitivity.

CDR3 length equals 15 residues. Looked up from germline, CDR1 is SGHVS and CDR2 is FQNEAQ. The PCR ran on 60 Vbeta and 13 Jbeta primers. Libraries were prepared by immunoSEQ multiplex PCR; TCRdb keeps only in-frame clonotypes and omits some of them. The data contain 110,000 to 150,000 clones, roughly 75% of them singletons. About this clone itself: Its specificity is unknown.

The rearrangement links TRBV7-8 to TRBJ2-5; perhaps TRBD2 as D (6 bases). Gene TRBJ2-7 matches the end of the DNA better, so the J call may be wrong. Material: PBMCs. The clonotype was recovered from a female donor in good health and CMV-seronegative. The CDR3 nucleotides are TGTGCCAGCAGCCCCCTCAGCGGGCGCCCCTACGAGCAGTACTTC. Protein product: CASSPLSGRPYEQYF.